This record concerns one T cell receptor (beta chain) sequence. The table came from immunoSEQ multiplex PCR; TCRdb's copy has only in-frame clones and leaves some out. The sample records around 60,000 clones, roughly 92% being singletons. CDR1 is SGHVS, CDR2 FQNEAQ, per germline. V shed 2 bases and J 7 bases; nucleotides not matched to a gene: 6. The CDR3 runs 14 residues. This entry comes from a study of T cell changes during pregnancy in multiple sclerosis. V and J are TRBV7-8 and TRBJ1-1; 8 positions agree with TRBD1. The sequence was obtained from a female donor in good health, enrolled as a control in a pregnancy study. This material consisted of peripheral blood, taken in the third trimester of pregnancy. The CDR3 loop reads CASSLQGAGGEAFF. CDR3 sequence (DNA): TGTGCCAGCAGCTTACAGGGGGCTGGGGGTGAAGCTTTCTTT.